Listed here are 8 T cell receptor beta chains from one sample, sequenced in a study of a mutant IDH1 vaccine in newly diagnosed glioma. Antigen specificity for these receptors is unknown. The data were produced by immunoSEQ multiplex PCR, yet TCRdb's version contains in-frame clones alone and is incomplete. The sample holds 25,000 to 30,000 clones, approximately 82% seen once. Time point described: week 23, last vaccination. Each vaccine dose was 300 ug of mutant IDH1 20-mer peptide, with topical imiquimod. The input for sequencing was PBMCs, taken from a glioma patient whose treatment included an IDH1 peptide vaccine. Receptors originate from a woman aged 25 to 39 with glioma.

This clone was seen only a few times. V is TRBV2 and J is TRBJ1-1; D gene ambiguous. The CDR3 runs to 11 residues. In germline, CDR1 is SNHLY, CDR2 FYNNEI. V dropped 8 bases and J dropped 5 bases, with 9 bases sitting between them. The CDR3 spells CASGGETEAFF. In DNA form, the CDR3 reads TGTGCCAGCGGAGGAGAAACTGAAGCTTTCTTT.

This clone was counted a few times. This chain uses TRBV14 with TRBJ1-1; TRBD1 is a possible D gene (6 bases). The V gene lost 3 bases and the J gene lost 1 base, with 12 bases spanning the gap. CDR3 length: 15 amino acids. Germline CDR1 is SGHDN and CDR2 is FVKESK. The DNA of the CDR3 is TGTGCCAGCAGCCACTACAGGGTGAGGAACACTGAAGCTTTCTTT. Its translation: CASSHYRVRNTEAFF.

The chain recombines TRBV6-6 with TRBJ2-2; possibly TRBD2 for D (5 bases). The V end lost 11 bases, the J end lost 1 base, and 14 bases lay between the germline ends. Germline lookup yields CDR1 MNHNY and CDR2 SVGAGI (reference sequence). The CDR3 runs 14 residues. CDR3: CAGRGALNTGELFF. The CDR3 nucleotides are TGTGCCGGGAGAGGAGCGCTGAACACCGGGGAGCTGTTTTTT.

The chain has TRBV29-1 and TRBJ1-1, with a tentative D call TRBD1 (5 bases). V was cut by 0 bases and J by 0 bases, with 20 bases left in between. Per germline, CDR1 SQVTM and CDR2 ANQGSEA. CDR3 length equals 18 residues. The CDR3 protein is CSVEEGLSTRPMNTEAFF. Written as DNA, the CDR3 is TGCAGCGTTGAAGAGGGACTTTCTACACGCCCGATGAACACTGAAGCTTTCTTT.

In nucleotides, the CDR3 is TGCGCCAGCAGCTTCCTCGGGGGGAACACCGGGGAGCTGTTTTTT. Its protein is CASSFLGGNTGELFF. The chain is built from TRBV5-1 and TRBJ2-2; maybe TRBD2 (6 bases). Trimming took 2 bases from V and 1 from J, leaving 9 bases between them. CDR1 is SGHRS and CDR2 is YFSETQ in the germline V gene. This CDR3 has 15 residues.

The rearrangement links TRBV5-6 to TRBJ1-4; D is undetermined. V gave up 4 bases and J gave up 0 bases, with 10 bases separating them. CDR1 SGHDT and CDR2 YYEEEE come from the germline V gene. The CDR3 is 15 residues long. The CDR3 region is CASSLYGTTNEKLFF. The CDR3 nucleotides are TGTGCCAGCAGCCTCTACGGGACAACTAATGAAAAACTGTTTTTT.

The rearrangement uses TRBV2 and TRBJ1-1; D is possibly TRBD1 (5 bases). The V end was cut by 10 bases, the J end by 1 base, with 7 bases between. Germline CDR1 reads SNHLY; CDR2 reads FYNNEI. This CDR3 comprises 11 residues. CDR3 DNA: TGTGCCACCGGGGGGAACACTGAAGCTTTCTTT. This gives the protein CATGGNTEAFF.

This clone was detected a few times. The rearrangement links TRBV7-3 to TRBJ2-3; D uncertain. The CDR3 covers 15 residues. Per germline, CDR1 SGHTA and CDR2 FQGTGA. The V end was cut by 4 bases, the J end by 4 bases, with 15 bases between. The DNA for the CDR3 is TGTGCCAGCAGCTCGTCTTTGGGGTCCGCAGATACGCAGTATTTT. It yields the protein CASSSSLGSADTQYF.